This TCR beta chain was profiled in a study of blood T cell repertoires in COVID-19. Study as a whole: Samples of COVID-19 (acute and convalescent) were obtained from the United States, Italy and Spain.

CDR1 is MGHRA, CDR2 YSYEKL, per germline. The ends were cut back, 0 bases at V and 0 bases at J, with 8 bases in the middle. CDR3 length equals 15 residues. Two negative PCRs, clearance, or symptom resolution had been documented for recovered Cohort 3 donors. Original methodology: Amplification from reference gene primers served as the basis for estimated nucleated cell counts. Some clones are missing from TCRdb's copy, which holds only in-frame ones; the method was immunoSEQ multiplex PCR. V and J calls and clone size are given by that table; D and trimming were obtained from the DNA. The sample lists more than 300,000 clones, roughly 90% occurring once.

The chain carries TRBV4-1 and TRBJ1-1; D perhaps matches TRBD1 (5 bases). The source material was PBMCs or T cells enriched from blood (not recorded which). This sequence originates from a woman between 25 and 40 years old who had recovered from COVID-19. The CDR3 DNA reads as TGCGCCAGCAGCCAAGAGGGGCAGATGAACACTGAAGCTTTCTTT. Its translation: CASSQEGQMNTEAFF.